This passage covers 21 T cell receptor beta chains from one sample sequenced in a study of shared clonotypes between healthy human individuals. Positively selected for CCR7, the CD45RO-negative cells used as naive CD8 cells excluded terminally differentiated effector memory CD45RA+ cells. Generated by immunoSEQ multiplex PCR, the TCRdb table keeps only in-frame clones and is missing some. The repertoire holds about 2.1 million clones, with just under 95% as singletons. The sample consisted of naive CD8+ T cells from PBMCs. The receptors were gathered from a man younger than 30 in good health. Some clones in this sample may be carry-over from other donors' samples.

This rearrangement joins TRBV7-9 to TRBJ2-7; 12 bases line up with TRBD2. Unmatched junction bases numbered 5, after V lost 5 bases and J lost 0 bases. This CDR3 is 16 amino acids long. Per the germline V gene, CDR1 is SEHNR and CDR2 is FQNEAQ (reference sequence). CDR3 sequence reads: CASSARTSGDSYEQYF. The CDR3 DNA follows: TGTGCCAGCAGCGCCCGGACTAGCGGGGACTCCTACGAGCAGTACTTC. The variable domain in full, with the rest retrieved from reference TRBV7-9 and TRBJ2-7, is DTGVSQNPRHKITKRGQNVTFRCDPISEHNRLYWYRQTLGQGPEFLTYFQNEAQLEKSRLLSDRFSAERPKGSFSTLEIQRTEQGDSAMYLCASSARTSGDSYEQYFGPGTRLTVT.

The gene calls are TRBV4-2 and TRBJ2-7; 8 bases fit TRBD2. The junction had 4 bases not matched to a gene; V was cut back by 2 bases and J by 4 bases. The V gene's germline CDR1 is LGHNA and CDR2 YNFKEQ. The CDR3 length is 14 residues. The CDR3 reads CASSQRGLAYEQYF. The CDR3 region has the DNA TGTGCCAGCAGCCAACGAGGACTAGCTTACGAGCAGTACTTC.

This clone was counted a single time. This sample includes further DNA sequences coding for the same CDR3. The chain recombines TRBV19 with TRBJ1-5; no clear D. This CDR3 has 14 amino acids. V was clipped by 3 bases and J by 4 bases, with 10 bases between them. From germline, CDR1 is LNHDA and CDR2 SQIVND (reference sequence). The CDR3 region has the DNA TGTGCCAGTAGTATTGATTTGGAGAATCAGCCCCAGCATTTT. Protein: CASSIDLENQPQHF.

The genes are TRBV7-9 and TRBJ1-4, with D tentatively TRBD1 (6 bases). Between the trimmed V and J ends, which lost 5 bases and 7 bases, there was a span of 17 bases. This CDR3 is 15 amino acids long. The germline gives CDR1 SEHNR, CDR2 FQNEAQ (reference sequence). This CDR3 is CASSPQTGRAEKLFF. The CDR3 DNA is TGTGCCAGCAGCCCCCAGACAGGCAGGGCTGAAAAACTGTTTTTT. Full variable domain (missing parts from reference TRBV7-9 and TRBJ1-4): DTGVSQNPRHKITKRGQNVTFRCDPISEHNRLYWYRQTLGQGPEFLTYFQNEAQLEKSRLLSDRFSAERPKGSFSTLEIQRTEQGDSAMYLCASSPQTGRAEKLFFGSGTQLSVL.

V is TRBV9 and J is TRBJ2-2; D might be TRBD2 (5 bases). CDR3 length equals 14 residues. V was pared by 4 bases and J by 7 bases, with 14 bases between. Germline CDR1 and CDR2: SGDLS and YYNGEE. As DNA, the CDR3 is TGTGCCAGCAGCAAGAGGGCTGTCGGCGGGGAGCTGTTTTTT. This sequence encodes CASSKRAVGGELFF. The entire variable domain, with the rest obtained from reference TRBV9 and TRBJ2-2, is as follows: DSGVTQTPKHLITATGQRVTLRCSPRSGDLSVYWYQQSLDQGLQFLIQYYNGEERAKGNILERFSAQQFPDLHSELNLSSLELGDSALYFCASSKRAVGGELFFGEGSRLTVL.

The rearrangement uses TRBV14 and TRBJ2-1; D gene ambiguous. The CDR3 runs 15 residues. Germline CDR1 SGHDN, CDR2 FVKESK. V was trimmed by 3 bases and J by 4 bases, leaving 13 bases between them. The CDR3 DNA reads as TGTGCCAGCAGCCAGGAGTGGGATGTATACAATGAGCAGTTCTTC. It is translated as CASSQEWDVYNEQFF.

This clone occurred once. The V and J genes are TRBV9 and TRBJ2-2; 8 bases map to TRBD2. The CDR3 totals 15 residues. J lost 6 bases, V lost 4 bases, and 8 bases had no gene match. CDR1 SGDLS and CDR2 YYNGEE come from the germline V gene. Here the CDR3 reads CASSPRSGSSGELFF. CDR3 coding DNA: TGTGCCAGCAGCCCACGGAGCGGGAGTTCCGGGGAGCTGTTTTTT. The full variable domain, rest sourced from reference TRBV9 and TRBJ2-2, is DSGVTQTPKHLITATGQRVTLRCSPRSGDLSVYWYQQSLDQGLQFLIQYYNGEERAKGNILERFSAQQFPDLHSELNLSSLELGDSALYFCASSPRSGSSGELFFGEGSRLTVL.

This chain uses TRBV7-9 with TRBJ2-7; D is perhaps TRBD1 or TRBD2 (5 bases each). Germline-derived CDR1 and CDR2 are SEHNR and FQNEAQ (reference sequence). CDR3 length: 17 residues. V was shortened by 3 bases and J by 5 bases, with 23 bases between the two germline ends. CDR3 sequence: CASSFPRGDVVIHEQYF. CDR3 DNA: TGTGCCAGCAGCTTCCCCCGTGGGGACGTAGTCATCCACGAGCAGTACTTC.

This sequence joins TRBV14 and TRBJ2-7; 7 bases fit TRBD2. Germline trimming cut 3 bases from V and 2 bases from J; bases unmatched to any gene: 10. This CDR3 contains 16 residues. The germline gives CDR1 SGHDN, CDR2 FVKESK. The CDR3 is CASSHWWAGEPYEQYF. The CDR3 nucleotides are TGTGCCAGCAGCCATTGGTGGGCGGGAGAGCCCTACGAGCAGTACTTC.

V gene TRBV4-3 combines with J gene TRBJ2-2; 10 positions match TRBD2. CDR1 and CDR2 (germline): LGHNA, YSLEER. V was pared by 4 bases and J by 7 bases, with 15 bases of the junction left unmatched. The CDR3 loop spans 18 amino acids. CDR3 in amino acids: CASSRHRDLAGEGGELFF. As DNA, the CDR3 is TGCGCCAGCAGCCGCCACCGTGACCTAGCGGGGGAGGGCGGGGAGCTGTTTTTT.

V usage is TRBV15 and J usage is TRBJ1-5, with D unclear. CDR3 length equals 14 residues. CDR1 is LNHNV and CDR2 is YYDKDF in the germline V gene (reference sequence). Between the trimmed V and J ends, which lost 4 bases and 3 bases, there was a span of 10 bases. The CDR3 DNA is TGTGCCACCAGCAAAACGGACTTCAATCAGCCCCAGCATTTT. Protein sequence: CATSKTDFNQPQHF.

This sequence joins TRBV28 and TRBJ1-4; D is uncertain. Deletions cut 5 bases from V and 8 bases from J, with 18 bases between. This CDR3 comprises 15 residues. Germline loops: CDR1 MDHEN, CDR2 SYDVKM. Here the CDR3 reads CASSTRALSPEKLFF. The CDR3 nucleotides read TGTGCCAGCAGTACGCGGGCCCTCAGTCCGGAAAAACTGTTTTTT. Filled out from reference TRBV28 and TRBJ1-4, the complete variable domain reads DVKVTQSSRYLVKRTGEKVFLECVQDMDHENMFWYRQDPGLGLRLIYFSYDVKMKEKGDIPEGYSVSREKKERFSLILESASTNQTSMYLCASSTRALSPEKLFFGSGTQLSVL.

The chain uses TRBV19 and TRBJ2-2; 7 bases line up with TRBD1. The CDR3 runs 15 residues. The germline V gene encodes CDR1 LNHDA and CDR2 SQIVND (reference sequence). The J segment lost 3 bases and the V segment lost 3 bases, leaving 4 bases of the junction unmatched. DNA of the CDR3: TGTGCCAGTAGTATGGCCAGGGGGTACACCGGGGAGCTGTTTTTT. Protein sequence: CASSMARGYTGELFF.

The chain has TRBV28 and TRBJ2-3, with D perhaps matching TRBD2 (6 bases). Trimming took off 3 bases at V and 5 bases at J, with 15 bases between the two ends. CDR1 is MDHEN and CDR2 is SYDVKM in the germline V gene. There are 15 residues in the CDR3. This chain's CDR3 is CASSFPVTAGDTQYF. CDR3 bases: TGTGCCAGCAGTTTCCCAGTAACAGCGGGAGATACGCAGTATTTT.

The chain combines TRBV2 with TRBJ2-2; 13 nucleotides agree with TRBD2. Trimming took 6 bases from V and 4 from J; bases not matched to a gene: 5. In germline, CDR1 is SNHLY, CDR2 FYNNEI. The CDR3 length is 16 residues. The CDR3 DNA follows: TGTGCCAGCAGCGGGACTAGCGGGATAGTCACCGGGGAGCTGTTTTTT. Protein product: CASSGTSGIVTGELFF.

This chain joins TRBV29-1 and TRBJ1-2; D may be TRBD1 (6 bases). V gave up 0 bases and J gave up 1 base, with 12 bases separating them. Germline CDR1 SQVTM, CDR2 ANQGSEA. This CDR3 has 15 residues. This CDR3 is CSVEEWQGYNYGYTF. Here the CDR3 DNA reads TGCAGCGTTGAAGAGTGGCAGGGGTATAACTATGGCTACACCTTC.

V usage is TRBV4-2 and J usage is TRBJ2-1, with D possibly being TRBD2 (6 bases). The CDR3 loop spans 15 amino acids. Looked up from germline, CDR1 is LGHNA and CDR2 is YNFKEQ. The V gene lost 1 base and the J gene lost 8 bases, with 15 bases spanning the gap. DNA for the CDR3: TGTGCCAGCAGCCAAGGACAGCGGGTCCTCGATGAGCAGTTCTTC. Residues: CASSQGQRVLDEQFF.

This chain links TRBV27 with TRBJ1-1; D not resolved. Germline CDR1 reads MNHEY; CDR2 reads SMNVEV (reference sequence). CDR3 size: 16 residues. V was pared by 4 bases and J by 0 bases, with 15 bases between. The CDR3 here is CASSYSLGRMNTEAFF. The CDR3 nucleotides read TGTGCCAGCAGTTATAGCCTCGGACGGATGAACACTGAAGCTTTCTTT.

This rearrangement joins TRBV6-6 to TRBJ2-1; TRBD2 aligns across 11 bases. CDR1 MNHNY and CDR2 SVGAGI come from the germline V gene (reference sequence). The trim removed 2 bases at V and 4 bases at J, leaving 4 bases unmatched. The CDR3 is made up of 16 amino acids. CDR3 nucleotide sequence: TGTGCCAGCAGTTACATAGCGGGAGGGGCATACAATGAGCAGTTCTTC. Translation: CASSYIAGGAYNEQFF.

This chain joins TRBV4-1 and TRBJ1-2, with 8 bases matching TRBD1. The trim removed 6 bases at V and 4 bases at J, leaving 7 bases unmatched. Germline V gene data show CDR1 as MGHRA and CDR2 as YSYEKL. This CDR3 spans 14 amino acids. The DNA for the CDR3 is TGCGCCAGCAGGTCCCCCGGGACAGGCTATGGCTACACCTTC. Its translation is CASRSPGTGYGYTF.

The chain has TRBV19 and TRBJ1-1; D remains unclear. Germline CDR1 reads LNHDA; CDR2 reads SQIVND (reference sequence). V lost 7 bases and J lost 1, with 22 bases in between. CDR3 length equals 17 residues. CDR3 sequence reads: CASTTHDSELGNTEAFF. As DNA, the CDR3 is TGTGCCAGTACCACCCATGACTCTGAACTTGGGAACACTGAAGCTTTCTTT.